This T cell receptor (beta chain) is drawn from a study of T-cell memory formation after mild COVID-19. General study results and limits: Clones contracting day 15 to 85 were balanced CD4/CD8; later expanders leaned CD4+. CD4+ contracting clones were found mainly in CM and EM, and CD8+ ones in EMRA.

Germline CDR1 is SGHDT and CDR2 is YYEEEE. The V and J ends lost 1 base and 1 base, in that order; junction bases with no gene match: 1. This CDR3 has 17 residues. Using its own MiXCR run on the 5' RACE reads, TCRdb lists one record per CDR3 protein. The sample includes some 300,000 distinct CDR3 sequences, roughly a fifth of them seen just once. This clonotype was counted between two and nine times. Its antigen is as yet unknown. The sequencing input was PBMCs or a T cell subset sorted from them (not recorded which). This chain links TRBV5-6 with TRBJ2-2; the match to TRBD2 covers 13 bases. The clonotype was recovered from a man younger than 35 who had mild COVID-19 (a few samples of this study predate the infection). Cell type and time point are not known. CDR3 DNA sequence: TGTGCCAGCAGCTTGCGACTAGCGGGGGGGAACACCGGGGAGCTGTTTTTT. This translates into CASSLRLAGGNTGELFF.